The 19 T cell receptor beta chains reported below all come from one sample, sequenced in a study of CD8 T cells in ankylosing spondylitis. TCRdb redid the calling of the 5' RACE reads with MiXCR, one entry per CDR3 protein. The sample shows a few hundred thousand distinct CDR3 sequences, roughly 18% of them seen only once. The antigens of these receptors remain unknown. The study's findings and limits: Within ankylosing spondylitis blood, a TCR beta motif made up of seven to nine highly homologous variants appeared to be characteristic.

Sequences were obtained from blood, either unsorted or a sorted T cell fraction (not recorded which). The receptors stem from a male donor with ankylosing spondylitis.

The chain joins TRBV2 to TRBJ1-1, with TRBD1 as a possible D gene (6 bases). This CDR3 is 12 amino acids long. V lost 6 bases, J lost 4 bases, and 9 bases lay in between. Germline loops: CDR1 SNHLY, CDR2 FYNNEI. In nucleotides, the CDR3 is TGTGCCAGCAGAGGGACAAGCACTGAAGCTTTCTTT. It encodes CASRGTSTEAFF.

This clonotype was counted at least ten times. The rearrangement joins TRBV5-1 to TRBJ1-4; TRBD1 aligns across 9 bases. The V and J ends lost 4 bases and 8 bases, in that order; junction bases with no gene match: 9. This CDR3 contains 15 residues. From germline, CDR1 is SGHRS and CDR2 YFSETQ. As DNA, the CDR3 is TGCGCCAGCAGCAATACAGGGGGCTTTGAAGAAAAACTGTTTTTT. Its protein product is CASSNTGGFEEKLFF. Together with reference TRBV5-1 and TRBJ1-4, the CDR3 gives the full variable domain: KAGVTQTPRYLIKTRGQQVTLSCSPISGHRSVSWYQQTPGQGLQFLFEYFSETQRNKGNFPGRFSGRQFSNSRSEMNVSTLELGDSALYLCASSNTGGFEEKLFFGSGTQLSVL.

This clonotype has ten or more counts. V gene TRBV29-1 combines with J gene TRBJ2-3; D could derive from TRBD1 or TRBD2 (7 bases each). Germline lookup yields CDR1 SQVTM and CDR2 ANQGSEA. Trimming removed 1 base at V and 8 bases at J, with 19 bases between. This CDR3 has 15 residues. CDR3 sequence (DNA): TGCAGCGTTGAAGCCAGGGGGAGGGCGGACCGTACGCAGTATTTT. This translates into CSVEARGRADRTQYF.

The CDR3 sequence: CASSYSTAKETQYF. The CDR3 DNA is TGTGCCAGCAGTTACTCGACAGCGAAAGAGACCCAGTACTTC. V gene TRBV6-5 combines with J gene TRBJ2-5; TRBD1 is a possible D gene (5 bases). Germline V gene data show CDR1 as MNHEY and CDR2 as SVGAGI. The CDR3 sequence is 14 residues long. Trimming cost V 0 bases and J 3 bases, with 8 bases left between them.

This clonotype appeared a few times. CDR3 amino acids: CASSLTGTVNTEAFF. CDR3 nucleotide sequence: TGTGCCAGCAGCTTGACCGGGACGGTGAACACTGAAGCTTTCTTT. The rearrangement links TRBV7-2 to TRBJ1-1; D may be TRBD1 (5 bases). Looked up from germline, CDR1 is SGHTA and CDR2 is FQGNSA. The V end was cut by 3 bases, the J end by 0 bases, with 11 bases between. The CDR3 length is 15 residues.

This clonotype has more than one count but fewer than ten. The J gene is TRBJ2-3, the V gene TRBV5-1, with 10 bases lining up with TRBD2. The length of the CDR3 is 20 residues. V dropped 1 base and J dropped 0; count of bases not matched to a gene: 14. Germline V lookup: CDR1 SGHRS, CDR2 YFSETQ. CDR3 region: CASSLTASGAGGPSTDTQYF. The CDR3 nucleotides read TGCGCCAGCAGCTTGACCGCCTCGGGAGCGGGAGGGCCTAGCACAGATACGCAGTATTTT.

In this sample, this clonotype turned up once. The CDR3 is CSARDPGGRVDEQYF. Written as DNA, the CDR3 is TGCAGTGCTAGAGATCCCGGCGGGAGGGTAGACGAGCAGTACTTC. This chain joins TRBV20-1 and TRBJ2-7; TRBD2 aligns across 9 bases. Germline trimming cut 0 bases from V and 5 bases from J; bases unmatched to any gene: 8. In germline, CDR1 is DFQATT, CDR2 SNEGSKA (reference sequence). The CDR3 loop spans 15 amino acids.

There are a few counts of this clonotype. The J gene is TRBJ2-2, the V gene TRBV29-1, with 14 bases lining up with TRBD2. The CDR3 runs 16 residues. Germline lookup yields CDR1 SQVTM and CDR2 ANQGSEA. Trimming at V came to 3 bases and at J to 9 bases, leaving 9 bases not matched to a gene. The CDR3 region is CSVEGTSGGRIRELFF. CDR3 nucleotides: TGCAGCGTTGAGGGGACTAGCGGGGGCCGTATCAGGGAGCTGTTTTTT.

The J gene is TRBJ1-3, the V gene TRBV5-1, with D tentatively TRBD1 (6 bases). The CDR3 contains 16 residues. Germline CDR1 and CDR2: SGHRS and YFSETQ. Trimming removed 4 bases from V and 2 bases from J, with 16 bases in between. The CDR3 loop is CASSNNPGTTGNTIYF. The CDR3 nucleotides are TGCGCCAGCAGCAATAATCCCGGGACAACTGGAAACACCATATATTTT.

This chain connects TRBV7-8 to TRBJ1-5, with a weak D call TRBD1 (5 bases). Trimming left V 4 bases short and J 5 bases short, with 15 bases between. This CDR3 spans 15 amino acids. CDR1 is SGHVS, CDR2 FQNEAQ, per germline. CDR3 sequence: CASSSPRESDQPQHF. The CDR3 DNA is TGTGCCAGCAGCTCTCCCAGGGAGTCCGATCAGCCCCAGCATTTT.

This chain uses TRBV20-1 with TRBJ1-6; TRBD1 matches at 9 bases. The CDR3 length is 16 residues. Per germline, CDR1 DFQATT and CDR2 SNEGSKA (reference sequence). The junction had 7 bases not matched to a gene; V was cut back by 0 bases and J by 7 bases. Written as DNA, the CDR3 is TGCAGTGCTAGAGAAACCGGGACAGGGTTCAATTCACCCCTCCACTTT. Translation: CSARETGTGFNSPLHF.

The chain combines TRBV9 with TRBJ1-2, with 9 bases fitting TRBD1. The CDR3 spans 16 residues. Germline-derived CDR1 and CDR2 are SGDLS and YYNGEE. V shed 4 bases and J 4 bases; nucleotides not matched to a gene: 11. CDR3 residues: CASSPRGTGRGYGYTF. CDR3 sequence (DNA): TGTGCCAGCAGCCCCCGCGGGACAGGGCGCGGCTATGGCTACACCTTC.

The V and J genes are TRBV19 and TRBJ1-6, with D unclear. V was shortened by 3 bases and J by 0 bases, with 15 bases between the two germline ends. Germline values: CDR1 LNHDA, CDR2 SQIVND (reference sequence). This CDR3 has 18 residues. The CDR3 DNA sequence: TGTGCCAGTAGTATTCTCTTTCGGAGGAGCTCCTATAATTCACCCCTCCACTTT. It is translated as CASSILFRRSSYNSPLHF.

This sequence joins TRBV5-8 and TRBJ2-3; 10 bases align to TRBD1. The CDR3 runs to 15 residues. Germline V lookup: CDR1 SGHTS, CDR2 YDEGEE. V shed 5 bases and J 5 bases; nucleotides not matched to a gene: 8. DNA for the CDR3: TGTGCCAGCAGTCGCCGGGACAGGGGAGTAGATACGCAGTATTTT. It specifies CASSRRDRGVDTQYF.

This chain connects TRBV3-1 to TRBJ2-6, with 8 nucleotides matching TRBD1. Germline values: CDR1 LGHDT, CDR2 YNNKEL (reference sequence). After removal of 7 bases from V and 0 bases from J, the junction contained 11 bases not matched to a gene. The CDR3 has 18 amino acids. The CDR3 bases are TGTGCCAGCAAACAGGGGGATACTAAGCTCTCTGGGGCCAACGTCCTGACTTTC. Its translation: CASKQGDTKLSGANVLTF.

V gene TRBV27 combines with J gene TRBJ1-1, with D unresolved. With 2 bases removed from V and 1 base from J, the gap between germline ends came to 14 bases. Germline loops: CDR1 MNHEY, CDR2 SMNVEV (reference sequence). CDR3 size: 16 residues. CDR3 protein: CASSLGLSTGNTEAFF. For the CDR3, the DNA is TGTGCCAGCAGTTTAGGGTTGAGTACGGGGAACACTGAAGCTTTCTTT.

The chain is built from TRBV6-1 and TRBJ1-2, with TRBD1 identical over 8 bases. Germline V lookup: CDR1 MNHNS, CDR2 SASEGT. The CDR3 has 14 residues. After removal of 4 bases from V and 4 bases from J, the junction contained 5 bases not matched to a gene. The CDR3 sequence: CASSVRQGSYGYTF. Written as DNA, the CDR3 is TGTGCCAGCAGTGTAAGACAGGGGAGCTATGGCTACACCTTC.

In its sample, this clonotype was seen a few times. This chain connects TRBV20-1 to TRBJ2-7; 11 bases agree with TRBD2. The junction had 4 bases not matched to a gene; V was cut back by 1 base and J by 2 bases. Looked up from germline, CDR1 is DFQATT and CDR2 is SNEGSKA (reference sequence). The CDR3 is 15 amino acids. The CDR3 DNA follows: TGCAGTGCTAGAGCCAGACTAGCGGGGCCCTACGAGCAGTACTTC. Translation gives CSARARLAGPYEQYF.

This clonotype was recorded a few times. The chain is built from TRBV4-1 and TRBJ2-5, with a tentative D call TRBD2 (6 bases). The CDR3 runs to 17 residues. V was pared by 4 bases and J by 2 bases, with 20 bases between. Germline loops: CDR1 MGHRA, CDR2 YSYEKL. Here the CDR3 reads CASSPHFGGNFQETQYF. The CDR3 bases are TGCGCCAGCAGCCCCCACTTTGGGGGGAACTTTCAAGAGACCCAGTACTTC.